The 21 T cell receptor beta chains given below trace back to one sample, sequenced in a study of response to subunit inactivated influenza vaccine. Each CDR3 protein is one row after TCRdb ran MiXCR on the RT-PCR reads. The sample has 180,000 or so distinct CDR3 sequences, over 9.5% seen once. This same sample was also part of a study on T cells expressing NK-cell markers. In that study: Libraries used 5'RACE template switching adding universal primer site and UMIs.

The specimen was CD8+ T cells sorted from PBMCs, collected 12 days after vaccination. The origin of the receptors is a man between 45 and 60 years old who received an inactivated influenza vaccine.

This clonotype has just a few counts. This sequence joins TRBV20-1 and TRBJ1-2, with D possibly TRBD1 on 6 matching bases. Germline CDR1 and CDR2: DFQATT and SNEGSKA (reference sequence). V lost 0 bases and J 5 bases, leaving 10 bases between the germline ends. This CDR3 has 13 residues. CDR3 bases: TGCAGTGCTAGAGAGGTAACAGGGTATGGCTACACCTTC. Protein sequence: CSAREVTGYGYTF.

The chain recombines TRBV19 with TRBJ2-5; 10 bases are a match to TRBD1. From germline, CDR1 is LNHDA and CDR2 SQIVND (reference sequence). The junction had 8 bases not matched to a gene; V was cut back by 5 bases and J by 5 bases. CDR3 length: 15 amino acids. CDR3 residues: CASSPPGQGLETQYF. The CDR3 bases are TGTGCCAGTAGTCCGCCGGGACAGGGGTTGGAGACCCAGTACTTC.

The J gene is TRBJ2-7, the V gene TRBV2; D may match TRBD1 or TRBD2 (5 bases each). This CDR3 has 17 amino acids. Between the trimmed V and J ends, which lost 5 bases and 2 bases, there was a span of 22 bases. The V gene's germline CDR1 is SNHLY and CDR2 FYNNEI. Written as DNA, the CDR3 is TGTGCCAGCAGTACCACCCTCGGGGCGGCTAGGACCTACGAGCAGTACTTC. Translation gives CASSTTLGAARTYEQYF.

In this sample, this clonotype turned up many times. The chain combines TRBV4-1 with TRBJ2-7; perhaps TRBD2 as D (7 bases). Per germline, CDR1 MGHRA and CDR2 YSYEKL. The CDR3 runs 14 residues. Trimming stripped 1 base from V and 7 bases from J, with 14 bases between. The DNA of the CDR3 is TGCGCCAGCAGCCAAGGGCTTAGGGGGGGGGAGCAGTACTTC. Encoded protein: CASSQGLRGGEQYF.

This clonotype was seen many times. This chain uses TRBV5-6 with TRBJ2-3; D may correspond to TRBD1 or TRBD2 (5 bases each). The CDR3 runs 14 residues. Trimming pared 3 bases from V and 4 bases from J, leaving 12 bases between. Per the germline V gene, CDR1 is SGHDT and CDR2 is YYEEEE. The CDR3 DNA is TGTGCCAGCAGCTCCACGGTGGGGGCAGATACGCAGTATTTT. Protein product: CASSSTVGADTQYF.

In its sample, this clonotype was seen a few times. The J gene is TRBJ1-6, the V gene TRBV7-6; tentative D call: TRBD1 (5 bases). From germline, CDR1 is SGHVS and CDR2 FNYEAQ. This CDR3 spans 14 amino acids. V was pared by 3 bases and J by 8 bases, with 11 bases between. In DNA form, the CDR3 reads TGTGCCAGCAGCTTGGGGGGGGGTTATTCACCCCTCCACTTT. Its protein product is CASSLGGGYSPLHF.

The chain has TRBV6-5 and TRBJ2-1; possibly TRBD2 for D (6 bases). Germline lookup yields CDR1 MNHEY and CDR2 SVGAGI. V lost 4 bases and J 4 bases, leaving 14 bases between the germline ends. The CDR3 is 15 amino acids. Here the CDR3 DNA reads TGTGCCAGCAGTTGGGTACGGGAGACTTACAATGAGCAGTTCTTC. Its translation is CASSWVRETYNEQFF.

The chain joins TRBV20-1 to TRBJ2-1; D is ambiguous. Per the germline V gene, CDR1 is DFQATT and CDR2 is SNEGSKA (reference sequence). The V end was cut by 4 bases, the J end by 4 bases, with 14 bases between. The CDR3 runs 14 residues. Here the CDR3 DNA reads TGCAGTGCTAACTTGGGGATCAGGTACAATGAGCAGTTCTTC. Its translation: CSANLGIRYNEQFF.

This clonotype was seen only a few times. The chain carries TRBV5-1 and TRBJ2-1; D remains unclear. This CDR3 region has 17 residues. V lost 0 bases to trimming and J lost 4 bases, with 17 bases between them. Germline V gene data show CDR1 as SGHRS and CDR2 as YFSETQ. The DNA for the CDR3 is TGCGCCAGCAGCTTGGGGCAGATCTACCTAGGGTACAATGAGCAGTTCTTC. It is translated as CASSLGQIYLGYNEQFF.

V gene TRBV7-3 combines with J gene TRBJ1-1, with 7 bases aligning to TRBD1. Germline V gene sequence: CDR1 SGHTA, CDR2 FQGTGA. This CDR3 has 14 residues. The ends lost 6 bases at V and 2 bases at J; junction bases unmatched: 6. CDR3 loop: CASRPGTANTEAFF. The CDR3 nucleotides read TGTGCCAGCAGACCCGGGACAGCCAACACTGAAGCTTTCTTT.

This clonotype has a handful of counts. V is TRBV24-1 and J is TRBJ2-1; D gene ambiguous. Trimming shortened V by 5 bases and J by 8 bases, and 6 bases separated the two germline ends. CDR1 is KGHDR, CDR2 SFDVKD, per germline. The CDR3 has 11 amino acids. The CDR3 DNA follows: TGTGCCACCAGTGTCGGCTATGAGCAGTTCTTC. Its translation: CATSVGYEQFF.

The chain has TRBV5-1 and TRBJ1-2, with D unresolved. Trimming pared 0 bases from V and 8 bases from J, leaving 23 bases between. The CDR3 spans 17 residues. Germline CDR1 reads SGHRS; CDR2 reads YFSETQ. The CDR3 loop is CASSLGSRPTMTRGYTF. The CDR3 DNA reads TGCGCCAGCAGCTTGGGATCCCGACCCACGATGACTAGAGGCTACACCTTC.

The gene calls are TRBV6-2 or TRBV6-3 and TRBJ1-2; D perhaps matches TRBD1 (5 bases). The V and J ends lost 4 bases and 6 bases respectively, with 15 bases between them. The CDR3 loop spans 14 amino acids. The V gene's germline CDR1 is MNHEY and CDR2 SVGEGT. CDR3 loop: CASSLGGDEDGYTF. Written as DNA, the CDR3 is TGTGCCAGCAGTTTGGGGGGGGATGAAGATGGCTACACCTTC.

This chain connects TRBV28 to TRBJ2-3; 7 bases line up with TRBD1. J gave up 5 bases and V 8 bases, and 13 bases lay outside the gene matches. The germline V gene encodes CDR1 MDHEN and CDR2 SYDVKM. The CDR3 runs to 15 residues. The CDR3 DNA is TGTGCCAGCGGAAACAGGGGATCGGGGATAGATACGCAGTATTTT. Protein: CASGNRGSGIDTQYF. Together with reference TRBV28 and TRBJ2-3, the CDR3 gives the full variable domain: DVKVTQSSRYLVKRTGEKVFLECVQDMDHENMFWYRQDPGLGLRLIYFSYDVKMKEKGDIPEGYSVSREKKERFSLILESASTNQTSMYLCASGNRGSGIDTQYFGPGTRLTVL.

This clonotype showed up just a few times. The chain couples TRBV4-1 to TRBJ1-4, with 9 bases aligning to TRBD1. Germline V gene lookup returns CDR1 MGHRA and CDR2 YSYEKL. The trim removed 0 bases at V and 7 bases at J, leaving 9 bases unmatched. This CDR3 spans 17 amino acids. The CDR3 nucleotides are TGCGCCAGCAGCCAAGACCTTAGGACAGGGGTAATTGAAAAACTGTTTTTT. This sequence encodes CASSQDLRTGVIEKLFF.

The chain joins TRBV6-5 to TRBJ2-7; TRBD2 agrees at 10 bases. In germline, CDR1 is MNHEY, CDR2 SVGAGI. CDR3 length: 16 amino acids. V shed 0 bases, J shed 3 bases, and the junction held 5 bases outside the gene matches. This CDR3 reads CASSYSQRGGFYEQYF. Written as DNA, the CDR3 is TGTGCCAGCAGTTACTCACAGCGGGGGGGATTCTACGAGCAGTACTTC.

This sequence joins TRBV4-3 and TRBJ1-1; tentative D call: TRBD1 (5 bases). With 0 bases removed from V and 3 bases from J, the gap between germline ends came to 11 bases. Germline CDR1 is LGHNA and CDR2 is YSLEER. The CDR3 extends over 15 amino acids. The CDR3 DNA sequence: TGCGCCAGCAGCCAAGATGGGGACTCCGACACTGAAGCTTTCTTT. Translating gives CASSQDGDSDTEAFF.

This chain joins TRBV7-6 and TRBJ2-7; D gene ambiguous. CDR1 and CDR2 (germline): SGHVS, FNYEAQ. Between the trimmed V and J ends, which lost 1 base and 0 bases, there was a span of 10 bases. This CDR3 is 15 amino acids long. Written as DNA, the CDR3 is TGTGCCAGCAGCTTAGAGGCTACGCTCTCCTACGAGCAGTACTTC. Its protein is CASSLEATLSYEQYF.

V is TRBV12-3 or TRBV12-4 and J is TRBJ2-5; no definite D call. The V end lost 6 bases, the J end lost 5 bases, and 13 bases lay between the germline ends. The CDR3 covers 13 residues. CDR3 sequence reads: CASSLIGGETQYF. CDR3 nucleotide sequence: TGTGCCAGCAGCCTGATCGGTGGGGAGACCCAGTACTTC.

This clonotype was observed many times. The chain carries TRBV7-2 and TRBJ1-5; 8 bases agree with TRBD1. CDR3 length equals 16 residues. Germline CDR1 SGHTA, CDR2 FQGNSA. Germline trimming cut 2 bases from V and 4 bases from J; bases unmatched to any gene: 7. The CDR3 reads CASSLSWTGINQPQHF. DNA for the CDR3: TGTGCCAGCAGCTTAAGTTGGACAGGGATAAATCAGCCCCAGCATTTT. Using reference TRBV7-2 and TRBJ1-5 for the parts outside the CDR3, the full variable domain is GAGVSQSPSNKVTEKGKDVELRCDPISGHTALYWYRQSLGQGLEFLIYFQGNSAPDKSGLPSDRFSAERTGGSVSTLTIQRTQQEDSAVYLCASSLSWTGINQPQHFGDGTRLSIL.

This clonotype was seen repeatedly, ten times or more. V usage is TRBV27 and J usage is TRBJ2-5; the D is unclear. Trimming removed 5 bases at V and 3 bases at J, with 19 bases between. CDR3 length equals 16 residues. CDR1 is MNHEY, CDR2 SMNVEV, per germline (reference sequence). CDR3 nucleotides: TGTGCCAGCAGTCCTCGAGGTTACGAGTGGAAAGAGACCCAGTACTTC. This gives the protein CASSPRGYEWKETQYF.